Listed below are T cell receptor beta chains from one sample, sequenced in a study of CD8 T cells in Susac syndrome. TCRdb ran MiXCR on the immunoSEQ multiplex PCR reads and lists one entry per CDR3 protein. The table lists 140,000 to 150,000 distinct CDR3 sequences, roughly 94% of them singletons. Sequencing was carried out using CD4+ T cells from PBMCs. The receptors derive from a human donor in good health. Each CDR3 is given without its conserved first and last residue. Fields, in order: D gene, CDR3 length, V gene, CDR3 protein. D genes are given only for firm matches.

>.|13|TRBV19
ASSTITGMNTEAF
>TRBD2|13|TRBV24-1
ATSEGTSGRNEQF
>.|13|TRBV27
ASCFSTDHNSPLH
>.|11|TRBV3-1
ASSQLVPNEQF
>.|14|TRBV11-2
ASSLVQGFRGGELF
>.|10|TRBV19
ASSESNQPQH
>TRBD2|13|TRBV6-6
ASSYTGLAEETQY
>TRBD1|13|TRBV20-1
SATFGTGGLNEQF
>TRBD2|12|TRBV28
ASAPAGGTDTQY
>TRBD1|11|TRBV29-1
SVLRDREHEQY
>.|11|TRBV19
ASSILTGGGYT
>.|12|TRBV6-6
ASSYSKWDNEQY
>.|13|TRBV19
ASRSTNRVNYGYT
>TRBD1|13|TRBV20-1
SARQTGLRTDTQY
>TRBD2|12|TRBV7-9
ASSFGSGVYEQY
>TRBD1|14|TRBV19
ASRSPGQGALREAF
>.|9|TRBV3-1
ASSTQDEQY
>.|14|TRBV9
ASSVGGSAGNTEAF
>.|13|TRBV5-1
ASSLSDSGANVLT
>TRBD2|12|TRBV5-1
ASKSGGSGETQY
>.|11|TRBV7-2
ASSPRTDGEAF
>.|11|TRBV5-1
ASSPQGSYGYT
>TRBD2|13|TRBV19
ASSIESGRAYEQY
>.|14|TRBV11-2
ASSLDPGGTPYEQY
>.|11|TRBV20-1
SARGRVYYEQY
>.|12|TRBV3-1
ASSPSPGSYEQY